A single sample is the source of the 8 T cell receptor beta chains below, sequenced in a study of blood T cell repertoires in COVID-19. Profiled with immunoSEQ multiplex PCR; TCRdb holds only in-frame clones, not every one. Among 180,000 or so clones, 89% were seen once, and the ten largest hold around 2%. The sample consisted of PBMCs or T cells enriched from blood (not recorded which). The origin of the receptors is a middle-aged woman with acute COVID-19.

This clone was observed once. The chain recombines TRBV11-2 with TRBJ1-2; the match to TRBD1 covers 10 bases. Trimming at V came to 5 bases and at J to 5 bases, leaving 5 bases not matched to a gene. This CDR3 has 14 residues. CDR1 is SGHAT and CDR2 is FQNNGV in the germline V gene. CDR3 in DNA: TGTGCCAGCAGCCGTCCGGGACAGGGGTATGGCTACACCTTC. Protein sequence: CASSRPGQGYGYTF.

This rearrangement joins TRBV28 to TRBJ1-5; D ambiguous. Trimming removed 6 bases from V and 6 bases from J, with 9 bases in between. Germline V gene sequence: CDR1 MDHEN, CDR2 SYDVKM. The CDR3 runs to 12 residues. The CDR3 loop reads CASRRGTQPQHF. Written as DNA, the CDR3 is TGTGCCAGCAGACGGGGAACTCAGCCCCAGCATTTT.

Details on this clone: The same CDR3 arises from other DNA sequences in this sample as well. The chain has TRBV5-1 and TRBJ2-5, with 11 bases matching TRBD2. CDR1 and CDR2 (germline): SGHRS, YFSETQ. Germline trimming cut 0 bases from V and 2 bases from J; bases unmatched to any gene: 3. This CDR3 region has 16 residues. CDR3: CASSLVLAGGQETQYF. The CDR3 nucleotides are TGCGCCAGCAGCTTGGTCCTAGCGGGGGGACAAGAGACCCAGTACTTC. Complete variable domain (other parts from reference TRBV5-1 and TRBJ2-5): KAGVTQTPRYLIKTRGQQVTLSCSPISGHRSVSWYQQTPGQGLQFLFEYFSETQRNKGNFPGRFSGRQFSNSRSEMNVSTLELGDSALYLCASSLVLAGGQETQYFGPGTRLLVL.

To note about this clone: At the DNA level, this CDR3 is encoded by other sequences in the same sample as well. This rearrangement joins TRBV5-4 to TRBJ1-1; D perhaps matches TRBD1 (5 bases). Germline CDR1 SGHNT, CDR2 YYREEE (reference sequence). This CDR3 contains 14 residues. The V end was cut by 0 bases, the J end by 0 bases, with 6 bases between. CDR3 residues: CASSLVGVNTEAFF. For the CDR3, the DNA is TGTGCCAGCAGCTTGGTAGGGGTGAACACTGAAGCTTTCTTT.

The gene calls are TRBV19 and TRBJ2-6; D unclear. The V and J ends lost 0 bases and 0 bases respectively, with 9 bases between them. CDR3 length equals 17 residues. Germline V lookup: CDR1 LNHDA, CDR2 SQIVND (reference sequence). CDR3 region: CASSIDLFSSGANVLTF. In nucleotides, the CDR3 is TGTGCCAGTAGTATAGACCTGTTTAGCTCTGGGGCCAACGTCCTGACTTTC.

The chain has TRBV19 and TRBJ2-2; 10 bases match TRBD2. Germline CDR1 is LNHDA and CDR2 is SQIVND (reference sequence). Unmatched junction bases numbered 6, after V lost 7 bases and J lost 4 bases. The CDR3 is 15 residues long. CDR3 in amino acids: CASNPSGGPTGELFF. The DNA for the CDR3 is TGTGCCAGTAACCCTAGCGGGGGACCCACCGGGGAGCTGTTTTTT.

J is TRBJ2-1 and V is TRBV6-2 or TRBV6-3; 8 nucleotides line up with TRBD1. Looked up from germline, CDR1 is MNHEY and CDR2 is SVGEGT. V shed 5 bases, J shed 3 bases, and the junction held 9 bases outside the gene matches. The CDR3 totals 16 residues. In DNA, the CDR3 is TGTGCCAGCAGTCCGCGGACAGGGTCTATCTACAATGAGCAGTTCTTC. The encoded protein is CASSPRTGSIYNEQFF.

The gene calls are TRBV15 and TRBJ2-3; 9 bases match TRBD1. J gave up 4 bases and V 0 bases, and 5 bases lay outside the gene matches. Per the germline V gene, CDR1 is LNHNV and CDR2 is YYDKDF (reference sequence). The CDR3 length is 16 residues. The CDR3 protein is CATSREGTGQADTQYF. The CDR3 region has the DNA TGTGCCACCAGCAGAGAAGGGACAGGGCAGGCAGATACGCAGTATTTT.